The 21 T cell receptor beta chains below come from one sample, sequenced in a study of shared clonotypes between healthy human individuals. Clones were sequenced by immunoSEQ multiplex PCR, and TCRdb holds only the in-frame ones, with some missing. Of 950,000 to 1,200,000 clones in the sample, 70% to 85% were seen once. The material sequenced was memory CD4+ T cells from PBMCs. Subset in this sample: CD45RA-negative fraction. The source is a man between 18 and 35 years old in good health. Some clones in this sample may be carry-over from other donors' samples.

The chain recombines TRBV5-1 with TRBJ2-1; TRBD1 aligns across 7 bases. This CDR3 is built from 15 residues. With V trimmed by 1 base and J by 7 bases, 8 bases remained unmatched. The germline V gene encodes CDR1 SGHRS and CDR2 YFSETQ. CDR3 residues: CASSLFGTETNEQFF. The DNA for the CDR3 is TGCGCCAGCAGCTTGTTTGGGACAGAGACAAATGAGCAGTTCTTC.

This clone was seen a single time. The chain links TRBV9 to TRBJ2-2; D not resolved. This CDR3 is 14 amino acids long. From germline, CDR1 is SGDLS and CDR2 YYNGEE. Trimming removed 5 bases at V and 0 bases at J, with 8 bases between. CDR3 nucleotides: TGTGCCAGCAGACCCCCATCGAACACCGGGGAGCTGTTTTTT. Translation gives CASRPPSNTGELFF.

The chain recombines TRBV28 with TRBJ2-3; D is possibly TRBD2 (5 bases). The CDR3 extends over 14 amino acids. Trimming cost V 6 bases and J 3 bases, with 13 bases left between them. Germline lookup yields CDR1 MDHEN and CDR2 SYDVKM. The CDR3 region has the DNA TGTGCCAGCAGCCCGGTACGGGATACAGATACGCAGTATTTT. Protein: CASSPVRDTDTQYF.

Only a few counts were recorded for this clone. This sequence joins TRBV19 and TRBJ2-7; 8 nucleotides agree with TRBD2. The CDR3 sequence is 15 residues long. Germline V gene sequence: CDR1 LNHDA, CDR2 SQIVND (reference sequence). V was clipped by 7 bases and J by 5 bases; unmatched bases: 13. The CDR3 bases are TGTGCCAGTAAAAGGGAGGGCCTAGCGGGTAACGAGCAGTACTTC. Protein: CASKREGLAGNEQYF. The complete variable domain, with remaining parts taken from reference TRBV19 and TRBJ2-7, reads DGGITQSPKYLFRKEGQNVTLSCEQNLNHDAMYWYRQDPGQGLRLIYYSQIVNDFQKGDIAEGYSVSREKKESFPLTVTSAQKNPTAFYLCASKREGLAGNEQYFGPGTRLTVT.

CDR3 sequence (DNA): TGCGCCAGCATCACGGAACCGGGACAGATTTACGAGCAGTACTTC. It yields the protein CASITEPGQIYEQYF. The V and J genes are TRBV5-1 and TRBJ2-7; 7 nucleotides match TRBD1. The CDR3 runs 15 residues. V dropped 6 bases and J dropped 4; count of bases not matched to a gene: 13. The germline V gene encodes CDR1 SGHRS and CDR2 YFSETQ.

This chain's CDR3 is CASSPTDNYGYTF. The CDR3, as DNA: TGTGCCAGCAGCCCCACGGATAACTATGGCTACACCTTC. V and J are TRBV14 and TRBJ1-2, with unresolved D. The CDR3 extends over 13 amino acids. Trimming removed 4 bases from V and 1 base from J, with 7 bases in between. CDR1 is SGHDN, CDR2 FVKESK, per germline.

This chain links TRBV7-9 with TRBJ2-1; TRBD2 aligns across 8 bases. V was pared by 5 bases and J by 3 bases, with 9 bases of the junction left unmatched. CDR1 and CDR2 from the germline V gene are SEHNR and FQNEAQ (reference sequence). The CDR3 is 16 amino acids. CDR3 sequence (DNA): TGTGCCAGCAGCCGAATTAGCGGGACGTTCTACAATGAGCAGTTCTTC. This gives the protein CASSRISGTFYNEQFF. Full variable domain (outside the CDR3, taken from reference TRBV7-9 and TRBJ2-1): DTGVSQNPRHKITKRGQNVTFRCDPISEHNRLYWYRQTLGQGPEFLTYFQNEAQLEKSRLLSDRFSAERPKGSFSTLEIQRTEQGDSAMYLCASSRISGTFYNEQFFGPGTRLTVL.

CDR3: CASSRVRLTYNEQFF. Written as DNA, the CDR3 is TGTGCCAGTAGTAGGGTCAGACTTACCTACAATGAGCAGTTCTTC. This chain joins TRBV19 and TRBJ2-1; D call uncertain. This CDR3 contains 15 residues. Germline lookup yields CDR1 LNHDA and CDR2 SQIVND (reference sequence). V was trimmed by 4 bases and J by 2 bases, leaving 12 bases between them.

The CDR3 loop reads CASRRLVSYEQYF. In nucleotides, the CDR3 is TGTGCCAGCAGACGACTCGTCTCCTACGAGCAGTACTTC. The V call is TRBV6-5, the J call TRBJ2-7; D call uncertain. Trimming removed 6 bases at V and 0 bases at J, with 9 bases between. The germline CDR1 and CDR2 sequences are MNHEY and SVGAGI. The CDR3 loop spans 13 amino acids.

J is TRBJ2-1 and V is TRBV7-8; maybe TRBD2 (5 bases). Trimming removed 5 bases from V and 6 bases from J, with 11 bases in between. CDR1 is SGHVS, CDR2 FQNEAQ, per germline. The CDR3 totals 13 residues. The CDR3, as DNA: TGTGCCAGCAGCCCTAGCAGAGGCAATGAGCAGTTCTTC. Its translation: CASSPSRGNEQFF.

The genes are TRBV30 and TRBJ1-4; 9 nucleotides align to TRBD1. This CDR3 region has 15 residues. The V segment lost 2 bases and the J segment 8 bases; nucleotides outside the gene matches: 9. The V gene's germline CDR1 is GTSNPN and CDR2 SVGIG (reference sequence). The DNA for the CDR3 is TGTGCCTGGAGTAATAAGGGACAGGGTAACGAAAAACTGTTTTTT. As protein: CAWSNKGQGNEKLFF.

In the case of this clone: This sample includes further DNA sequences coding for the same CDR3. This CDR3 reads CASSQERGSYEQYF. The CDR3 DNA follows: TGCGCCAGCAGCCAAGAACGGGGTTCCTACGAGCAGTACTTC. The chain has TRBV4-3 and TRBJ2-7; the D gene is possibly TRBD2 (5 bases). V dropped 0 bases and J dropped 1 base, with 7 bases sitting between them. The germline V gene encodes CDR1 LGHNA and CDR2 YSLEER. The CDR3 has 14 amino acids.

This clone has only one observation. This rearrangement joins TRBV9 to TRBJ1-2; D unresolved. The ends were cut back, 5 bases at V and 2 bases at J, with 16 bases in the middle. CDR1 SGDLS and CDR2 YYNGEE come from the germline V gene. The CDR3 consists of 15 residues. CDR3 protein: CASSRTSADNYGYTF. The DNA of the CDR3 is TGTGCCAGCAGTAGAACTTCGGCAGACAACTATGGCTACACCTTC.

The chain employs TRBV4-1 and TRBJ1-2, with D unresolved. V was pared by 3 bases and J by 4 bases, with 6 bases between. The length of the CDR3 is 12 residues. CDR1 is MGHRA, CDR2 YSYEKL, per germline. The CDR3 sequence is CASSQAGYGYTF. The CDR3 DNA is TGCGCCAGCAGCCAGGCGGGCTATGGCTACACCTTC.

This sequence joins TRBV4-3 and TRBJ2-1, with 8 positions matching TRBD2. The length of the CDR3 is 16 residues. CDR1 LGHNA and CDR2 YSLEER come from the germline V gene. V was clipped by 0 bases and J by 4 bases; unmatched bases: 5. Written as DNA, the CDR3 is TGCGCCAGCAGCCAAGAACACGGACTAGCTTACAATGAGCAGTTCTTC. Translation gives CASSQEHGLAYNEQFF.

With regard to this clone: The identical CDR3 is also encoded by other nucleotide sequences in the sample. The chain combines TRBV5-1 with TRBJ2-1, with 7 positions matching TRBD2. V lost 0 bases, J lost 3 bases, and 3 bases stayed unmatched. Germline V gene data show CDR1 as SGHRS and CDR2 as YFSETQ. The CDR3 runs 15 residues. The CDR3 region is CASSLVGGSYNEQFF. The CDR3 coding sequence is TGCGCCAGCAGCTTGGTGGGCGGGAGCTACAATGAGCAGTTCTTC.

This chain uses TRBV7-3 with TRBJ1-1, with 8 bases aligning to TRBD1. V was pared by 4 bases and J by 2 bases, with 9 bases of the junction left unmatched. The length of the CDR3 is 16 residues. Germline V lookup: CDR1 SGHTA, CDR2 FQGTGA. In DNA, the CDR3 is TGTGCCAGCAGCTCCGACAGGGGTTTTAAAAACACTGAAGCTTTCTTT. This encodes CASSSDRGFKNTEAFF.

The chain links TRBV5-4 to TRBJ2-7; 8 bases align to TRBD1. This CDR3 region has 15 residues. Germline trimming cut 0 bases from V and 6 bases from J; bases unmatched to any gene: 8. Germline V gene lookup returns CDR1 SGHNT and CDR2 YYREEE (reference sequence). CDR3 nucleotides: TGTGCCAGCAGCTTGGCCGGGACAGGTAGAAGCGAGCAGTACTTC. Translated: CASSLAGTGRSEQYF.

This clone was detected once. The genes are TRBV7-9 and TRBJ2-7; D remains unclear. Looked up from germline, CDR1 is SEHNR and CDR2 is FQNEAQ (reference sequence). The V end was cut by 3 bases, the J end by 2 bases, with 11 bases between. This CDR3 has 14 amino acids. CDR3 bases: TGTGCCAGCAGCTTCGGGCAAATTACCTACGAGCAGTACTTC. Translating it yields CASSFGQITYEQYF.

The chain employs TRBV28 and TRBJ1-1, with D possibly matching TRBD1 (5 bases). Between the trimmed V and J ends, which lost 1 base and 7 bases, there was a span of 13 bases. CDR1 is MDHEN and CDR2 is SYDVKM in the germline V gene. CDR3 length: 14 amino acids. In DNA form, the CDR3 reads TGTGCCAGCAGTTTATCGGGGGATTGGTTTGAAGCTTTCTTT. The encoded protein is CASSLSGDWFEAFF. The variable domain in full, with the rest retrieved from reference TRBV28 and TRBJ1-1, is DVKVTQSSRYLVKRTGEKVFLECVQDMDHENMFWYRQDPGLGLRLIYFSYDVKMKEKGDIPEGYSVSREKKERFSLILESASTNQTSMYLCASSLSGDWFEAFFGQGTRLTVV.

This clone appeared a single time. Here the CDR3 reads CSVGRAPSAEQYF. The CDR3 coding sequence is TGCAGCGTAGGGAGGGCGCCTTCGGCCGAGCAGTACTTC. The V call is TRBV29-1, the J call TRBJ2-7, with 7 nucleotides matching TRBD2. CDR1 and CDR2 (germline): SQVTM, ANQGSEA. V lost 6 bases, J lost 6 bases, and 11 bases stayed unmatched. This CDR3 contains 13 residues.